Each of the 26 T cell receptor beta chains below was sequenced from the same sample in a study of CD8+CD57+ T cells in acquired aplastic anemia. Patients sequenced had flow cytometry evidence of CD8+CD57+ cell expansion. Both TCR beta VDJ combination and CDR3 sequence profiling were carried out. Genomic DNA was the template for this profiling. TCRdb ran MiXCR on the reads and lists one entry per CDR3 protein. This sample has about 200,000 distinct CDR3 sequences, with about 60% found just once. The sequencing sample was made of sorted CD4+, CD8+, or CD8+CD57+ T cells (not recorded which) from PBMCs. The origin of the receptors is a human donor with aplastic anemia.

Worth noting for this clonotype: One end of the junction varies from germline; a read error may be responsible. The chain combines TRBV19 with TRBJ2-1, with TRBD1 matching 10 bases. Germline V gene lookup returns CDR1 LNHDA and CDR2 SQIVND (reference sequence). The CDR3 has 16 amino acids. The CDR3: CASSISTGGYYSEQFF. The CDR3 DNA reads as TGTGCCAGTAGTATCTCGACAGGGGGCTACTACAGTGAGCAGTTCTTC.

The chain has TRBV7-8 and TRBJ1-2, with D perhaps TRBD1 (5 bases). The CDR3 loop spans 15 amino acids. Trimming left V 5 bases short and J 4 bases short, with 17 bases between. Germline assignment: CDR1 SGHVS and CDR2 FQNEAQ. The DNA of the CDR3 is TGTGCCAGCAGCCGTACAGGCCCCGAGGGCTATGGCTACACCTTC. It translates to CASSRTGPEGYGYTF.

The chain carries TRBV7-9 and TRBJ2-3; weak D call: TRBD2 (6 bases). The CDR3 has 14 amino acids. Per the germline V gene, CDR1 is SEHNR and CDR2 is FQNEAQ (reference sequence). V was shortened by 5 bases and J by 2 bases, with 11 bases between the two germline ends. CDR3 residues: CASSRSGDTDTQYF. DNA of the CDR3: TGTGCCAGCAGCCGTAGCGGAGACACAGATACGCAGTATTTT.

In this sample, this clonotype turned up a few times. J is TRBJ2-1 and V is TRBV15; no clear D. The CDR3 extends over 18 amino acids. Trimming removed 3 bases from V and 0 bases from J, with 18 bases in between. CDR1 and CDR2 (germline): LNHNV, YYDKDF (reference sequence). CDR3 in DNA: TGTGCCACCAGCAGCTCCAGGTCGGGTCCGAGCTCCTACAATGAGCAGTTCTTC. Protein: CATSSSRSGPSSYNEQFF.

A few counts support this clonotype. The rearrangement uses TRBV20-1 and TRBJ2-7; TRBD2 is a possible D gene (5 bases). V lost 1 base and J lost 4, with 17 bases in between. The germline CDR1 and CDR2 sequences are DFQATT and SNEGSKA (reference sequence). The CDR3 contains 15 residues. The CDR3 here is CSARALGSQWYEQYF. CDR3 DNA: TGCAGTGCTAGAGCCTTAGGGAGTCAATGGTACGAGCAGTACTTC.

The J gene is TRBJ2-3, the V gene TRBV20-1; D perhaps matches TRBD1 (5 bases). Germline CDR1 DFQATT, CDR2 SNEGSKA (reference sequence). V lost 0 bases to trimming and J lost 1 base, with 17 bases between them. This CDR3 comprises 17 residues. The CDR3 protein is CSARDPLGSRGTDTQYF. In DNA form, the CDR3 reads TGCAGTGCTAGAGACCCTCTAGGGTCCAGGGGCACAGATACGCAGTATTTT.

CDR3 sequence (DNA): TGTGCCAGCAGCTTGCCCGGGAGTAAAGAGACCCAGTACTTC. Residues: CASSLPGSKETQYF. The chain joins TRBV5-5 to TRBJ2-5; tentatively, D is TRBD2 (6 bases). From germline, CDR1 is SGHKS and CDR2 YYEKEE (reference sequence). The germline V and J ends were trimmed by 1 base and 3 bases, with 10 bases remaining between them. The CDR3 loop spans 14 amino acids.

V and J are TRBV14 and TRBJ2-3; no firm D call. Per germline, CDR1 SGHDN and CDR2 FVKESK. The CDR3 totals 13 residues. V lost 0 bases, J lost 3 bases, and 4 bases lay in between. In DNA form, the CDR3 reads TGTGCCAGCAGCCAAGATCTGACAGATACGCAGTATTTT. It translates to CASSQDLTDTQYF. The full variable domain, with the rest looked up from reference TRBV14 and TRBJ2-3, is EAGVTQFPSHSVIEKGQTVTLRCDPISGHDNLYWYRRVMGKEIKFLLHFVKESKQDESGMPNNRFLAERTGGTYSTLKVQPAELEDSGVYFCASSQDLTDTQYFGPGTRLTVL.

The chain employs TRBV20-1 and TRBJ2-7; TRBD2 matches at 10 bases. The V gene end was trimmed by 5 bases and the J gene end by 6 bases; junction bases not matched to a gene: 13. Per the germline V gene, CDR1 is DFQATT and CDR2 is SNEGSKA (reference sequence). The length of the CDR3 is 15 residues. The CDR3 loop is CSAPLAGLANGEQYF. The CDR3 nucleotides are TGCAGTGCTCCACTAGCGGGGTTGGCCAACGGCGAGCAGTACTTC.

This chain uses TRBV19 with TRBJ1-5; 11 bases are a match to TRBD1. The CDR3 extends over 14 amino acids. Losses at the gene ends were 3 bases for V and 7 bases for J; bases not matched to a gene: 2. CDR1 and CDR2 (germline): LNHDA, SQIVND (reference sequence). The CDR3 loop is CASSMDRGPQPQHF. In nucleotides, the CDR3 is TGTGCCAGTAGTATGGACAGGGGGCCCCAGCCCCAGCATTTT. Together with reference TRBV19 and TRBJ1-5, the CDR3 gives the full variable domain: DGGITQSPKYLFRKEGQNVTLSCEQNLNHDAMYWYRQDPGQGLRLIYYSQIVNDFQKGDIAEGYSVSREKKESFPLTVTSAQKNPTAFYLCASSMDRGPQPQHFGDGTRLSIL.

This chain links TRBV5-6 with TRBJ1-4; a possible D gene is TRBD1 (6 bases). The CDR3 covers 14 residues. CDR1 and CDR2 (germline): SGHDT, YYEEEE. Trimming pared 5 bases from V and 8 bases from J, leaving 16 bases between. The CDR3: CASRPTGPEEKLFF. CDR3 coding DNA: TGTGCCAGCAGACCCACAGGGCCGGAGGAAAAACTGTTTTTT.

This clonotype was observed a handful of times. V usage is TRBV10-3 and J usage is TRBJ2-2, with D possibly being TRBD2 (6 bases). From germline, CDR1 is ENHRY and CDR2 SYGVKD. CDR3 length: 15 residues. The ends were cut back, 3 bases at V and 6 bases at J, with 14 bases in the middle. Here the CDR3 DNA reads TGTGCCATCAGTGAAAGGGAGGTGGGTGCCGGGGAGCTGTTTTTT. Translated, it gives CAISEREVGAGELFF.

The genes are TRBV2 and TRBJ1-1; the D is unclear. CDR3 length equals 16 residues. Trimming left V 0 bases short and J 5 bases short, with 16 bases between. The germline CDR1 and CDR2 sequences are SNHLY and FYNNEI. The DNA of the CDR3 is TGTGCCAGCAGTGAAGCGCTTATGGGTAAATGGACTGAAGCTTTCTTT. It encodes CASSEALMGKWTEAFF. The full variable domain, its missing parts supplied by reference TRBV2 and TRBJ1-1, is EPEVTQTPSHQVTQMGQEVILRCVPISNHLYFYWYRQILGQKVEFLVSFYNNEISEKSEIFDDQFSVERPDGSNFTLKIRSTKLEDSAMYFCASSEALMGKWTEAFFGQGTRLTVV.

This clonotype showed up just a few times. For the CDR3, the DNA is TGTGCCAGCAGCCCCAGGACAGGGGAGGGCGAGACCCAGTACTTC. Translation: CASSPRTGEGETQYF. The chain employs TRBV5-4 and TRBJ2-5; TRBD1 matches 9 bases. Germline CDR1 SGHNT, CDR2 YYREEE (reference sequence). The CDR3 is 15 amino acids. V shed 4 bases and J 5 bases; nucleotides not matched to a gene: 9.

The chain has TRBV24-1 and TRBJ2-3; the D gene is possibly TRBD2 (5 bases). CDR1 is KGHDR and CDR2 is SFDVKD in the germline V gene. The CDR3 is made up of 16 amino acids. Between the trimmed V and J ends, which lost 1 base and 1 base, there was a span of 11 bases. The CDR3 region has the DNA TGTGCCACCAGTGATTTAAACCTAGCCGGCACAGATACGCAGTATTTT. As protein: CATSDLNLAGTDTQYF.

This clonotype was picked up a small number of times. The chain has TRBV9 and TRBJ2-7; D possibly matches TRBD1 or TRBD2 (5 bases each). The V end was cut by 4 bases, the J end by 3 bases, with 17 bases between. CDR1 is SGDLS and CDR2 is YYNGEE in the germline V gene. The CDR3 runs to 15 residues. The CDR3 nucleotides read TGTGCCAGCAGCCCCCTAGGGGACGGTAACTACGAGCAGTACTTC. Protein sequence: CASSPLGDGNYEQYF.

This clonotype appeared a few times. The chain joins TRBV11-2 to TRBJ2-7; perhaps TRBD2 as D (6 bases). V lost 1 base and J 2 bases, leaving 18 bases between the germline ends. The CDR3 length is 17 residues. The germline gives CDR1 SGHAT, CDR2 FQNNGV. The CDR3 region is CASSLVHPGLTPYEQYF. CDR3 in DNA: TGTGCCAGCAGCTTAGTTCATCCGGGACTGACGCCCTACGAGCAGTACTTC.

The chain links TRBV7-9 to TRBJ1-1, with D tentatively TRBD1 (6 bases). Germline-derived CDR1 and CDR2 are SEHNR and FQNEAQ (reference sequence). This CDR3 is built from 13 residues. V was clipped by 5 bases and J by 4 bases, with 11 bases between them. CDR3 protein: CASSRDRSTEAFF. In DNA form, the CDR3 reads TGTGCCAGCAGCCGCGACAGGAGCACTGAAGCTTTCTTT.

This clonotype was seen many times. The junction does not match germline at one end; this may be a read error. V is TRBV2 and J is TRBJ2-1; perhaps TRBD1 as D (6 bases). This CDR3 spans 17 amino acids. The germline V gene encodes CDR1 SNHLY and CDR2 FYNNEI. CDR3: CASSQRPGQVSDNEQFF. The CDR3 DNA sequence: TGTGCCAGCAGTCAAAGACCGGGACAAGTCTCCGACAATGAGCAGTTCTTC.

The CDR3 loop is CASSRTGGPYNEQFF. CDR3 DNA sequence: TGTGCCAGCAGCCGTACAGGGGGACCCTACAATGAGCAGTTCTTC. The rearrangement joins TRBV7-2 to TRBJ2-1, with 8 bases matching TRBD1. The CDR3 is 15 residues long. Germline V lookup: CDR1 SGHTA, CDR2 FQGNSA. Trimming took 5 bases from V and 2 from J; bases not matched to a gene: 5.

There are many counts of this clonotype. The rearrangement joins TRBV19 to TRBJ2-3, with no clear D. This CDR3 contains 14 residues. Germline lookup yields CDR1 LNHDA and CDR2 SQIVND (reference sequence). Trimming took 10 bases from V and 0 from J, leaving 14 bases between them. CDR3 coding DNA: TGTGCCATAGTTTGGCAGCCTAGCACAGATACGCAGTATTTT. It codes for CAIVWQPSTDTQYF.

The CDR3 DNA reads as TGTGCCAGTAGTATACTACAGGGAACTAATGAAAAACTGTTTTTT. Translating gives CASSILQGTNEKLFF. The chain recombines TRBV19 with TRBJ1-4, with D maybe TRBD1 (6 bases). Germline CDR1 and CDR2: LNHDA and SQIVND (reference sequence). The ends were cut back, 2 bases at V and 1 base at J, with 8 bases in the middle. The CDR3 is made up of 15 amino acids.

This chain uses TRBV24-1 with TRBJ2-3, with D hard to call. The germline V and J ends were trimmed by 3 bases and 2 bases, with 5 bases remaining between them. This CDR3 contains 13 residues. The germline V gene has CDR1 KGHDR and CDR2 SFDVKD. This CDR3 is CATSDPPTDTQYF. The CDR3 coding sequence is TGTGCCACCAGTGATCCCCCCACAGATACGCAGTATTTT.

This clonotype has only one observation. V gene TRBV2 combines with J gene TRBJ1-3; no firm D call. This CDR3 spans 14 amino acids. Germline lookup yields CDR1 SNHLY and CDR2 FYNNEI. The germline V and J ends were trimmed by 4 bases and 0 bases, with 7 bases remaining between them. The CDR3 loop reads CASSGVLSGNTIYF. Written as DNA, the CDR3 is TGTGCCAGCAGTGGTGTCCTCTCTGGAAACACCATATATTTT.

Of note for this clonotype: At one end, the junction sequence differs from germline, possibly due to a read error. The chain has TRBV6-5 and TRBJ2-1; D uncertain. The V gene's germline CDR1 is MNHEY and CDR2 SVGAGI. This CDR3 is built from 16 residues. CDR3 DNA: TGTGCCATCAGTGACCACCGGGCCGAAGTCTACAATGAGCAGTTCTTC. Protein product: CAISDHRAEVYNEQFF.

The chain joins TRBV9 to TRBJ2-3; 9 bases line up with TRBD2. The CDR3 consists of 15 residues. Germline CDR1 reads SGDLS; CDR2 reads YYNGEE. The J segment lost 6 bases and the V segment lost 1 base, leaving 6 bases of the junction unmatched. As DNA, the CDR3 is TGTGCCAGCAGCGTATGGACTAGCGTTTCGGATACGCAGTATTTT. Amino acids: CASSVWTSVSDTQYF.